One TCR beta chain is described in this entry. The sample is drawn from a study of cytomegalovirus exposure and HLA in healthy donors. V was shortened by 4 bases and J by 7 bases, with 11 bases between the two germline ends. This CDR3 has 12 residues. The germline gives CDR1 SGHNT, CDR2 YYREEE (reference sequence). PCR involved 60 Vbeta and 13 Jbeta primers. The table came from immunoSEQ multiplex PCR; TCRdb's copy has only in-frame clones and leaves some out. This table holds fewer than 200,000 clones, about 85% found once. V and J are TRBV5-4 and TRBJ1-2; D perhaps matches TRBD1 (5 bases). Sequencing was performed on PBMCs. The TCR sequence derives from a woman aged 45-60 years in good health and CMV-seropositive. In DNA, the CDR3 is TGTGCCAGCAGCGTGGACAAACCTGGCTACACCTTC. It specifies CASSVDKPGYTF.